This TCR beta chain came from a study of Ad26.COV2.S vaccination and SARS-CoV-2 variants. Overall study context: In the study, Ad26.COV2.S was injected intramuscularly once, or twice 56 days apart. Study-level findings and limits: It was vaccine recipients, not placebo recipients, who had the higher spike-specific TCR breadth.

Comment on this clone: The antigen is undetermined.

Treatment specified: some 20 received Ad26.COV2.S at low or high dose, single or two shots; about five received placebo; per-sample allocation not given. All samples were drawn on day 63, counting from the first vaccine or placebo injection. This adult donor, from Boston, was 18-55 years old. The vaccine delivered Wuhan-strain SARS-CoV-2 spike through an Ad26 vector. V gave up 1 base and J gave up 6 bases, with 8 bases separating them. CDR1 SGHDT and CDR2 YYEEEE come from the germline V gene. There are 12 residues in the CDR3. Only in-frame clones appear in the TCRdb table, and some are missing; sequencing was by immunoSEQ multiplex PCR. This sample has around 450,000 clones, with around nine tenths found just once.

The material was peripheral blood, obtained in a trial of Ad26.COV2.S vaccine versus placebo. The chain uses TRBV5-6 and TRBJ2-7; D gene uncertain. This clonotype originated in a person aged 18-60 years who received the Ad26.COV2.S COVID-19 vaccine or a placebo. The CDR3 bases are TGTGCCAGCAGCTTGTCTCGGCGCGAGCAGTACTTC. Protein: CASSLSRREQYF.